This TCR beta chain was documented in a study of T cell responses to AZD1222 COVID-19 vaccine. Turning to the study itself: Analysis merged second doses at about 4 or about 12 weeks. Findings of the study overall: There were mostly white British donors and more females than males, and clonal diversity was possibly underestimated.

Note on this clone: Its antigen is undetermined.

This CDR3 is 15 amino acids long. Trimming cost V 4 bases and J 5 bases, with 17 bases left between them. Germline V gene data show CDR1 as SGHKS and CDR2 as YYEKEE (reference sequence). Sequenced by immunoSEQ multiplex PCR; TCRdb stores in-frame clones only, minus some. The table lists around 120,000 clones, just over 85% of them singletons. The chain couples TRBV5-5 to TRBJ2-3, with D possibly TRBD2 on 5 matching bases. The receptor was isolated from an adult in good health. The sequencing used peripheral blood, collected on day 0 of AZD1222 vaccination. CDR3 region: CASSPRATGRDTQYF. CDR3 DNA: TGTGCCAGCAGCCCGAGGGCTACCGGCCGAGATACGCAGTATTTT.